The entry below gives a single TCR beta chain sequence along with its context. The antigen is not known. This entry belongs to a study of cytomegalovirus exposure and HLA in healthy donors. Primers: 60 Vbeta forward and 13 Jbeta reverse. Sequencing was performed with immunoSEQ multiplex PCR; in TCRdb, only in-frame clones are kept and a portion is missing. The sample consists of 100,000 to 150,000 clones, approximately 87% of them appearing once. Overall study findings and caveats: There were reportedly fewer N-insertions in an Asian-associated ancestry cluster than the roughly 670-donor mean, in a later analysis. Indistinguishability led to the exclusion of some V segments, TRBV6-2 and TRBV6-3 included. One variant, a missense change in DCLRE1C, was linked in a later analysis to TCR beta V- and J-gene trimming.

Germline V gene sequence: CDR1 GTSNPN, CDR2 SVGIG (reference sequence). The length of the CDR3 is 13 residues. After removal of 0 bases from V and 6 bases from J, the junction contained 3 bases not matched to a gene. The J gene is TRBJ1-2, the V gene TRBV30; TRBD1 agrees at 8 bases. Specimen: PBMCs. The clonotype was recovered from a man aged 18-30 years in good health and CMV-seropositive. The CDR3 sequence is CAWSVQGGNGYTF. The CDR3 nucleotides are TGTGCCTGGAGTGTACAGGGGGGAAATGGCTACACCTTC.